Each of the 10 T cell receptor beta chains below was sequenced from the same sample in a study of shared T cell receptors in the human thymus. The method was immunoSEQ multiplex PCR; TCRdb's version includes in-frame clones alone and lacks a portion of them. The table shows roughly 560,000 clones, with 78% occurring only once. These data were also filed under a second study, of human thymus T cells.

The sequenced sample was thymocytes. The source of these receptors is a boy in the first two years of life with a congenital heart defect.

This sequence joins TRBV7-9 and TRBJ2-1; D unclear. This CDR3 is 14 amino acids long. The V and J ends lost 1 base and 3 bases respectively, with 7 bases between them. The germline V gene has CDR1 SEHNR and CDR2 FQNEAQ (reference sequence). DNA of the CDR3: TGTGCCAGCAGCTTAGTCCCAAACTACAATGAGCAGTTCTTC. It encodes CASSLVPNYNEQFF.

The chain recombines TRBV10-2 with TRBJ2-5, with 8 bases lining up with TRBD2. Germline trimming cut 4 bases from V and 4 bases from J; bases unmatched to any gene: 5. This CDR3 is built from 14 residues. Per the germline V gene, CDR1 is WSHSY and CDR2 is SAAADI. CDR3 loop: CASSGTSPRETQYF. The DNA for the CDR3 is TGCGCCAGCAGTGGGACTAGCCCCCGAGAGACCCAGTACTTC.

J is TRBJ2-5 and V is TRBV5-1; 7 positions match TRBD1. The CDR3 is 15 residues long. V lost 0 bases, J lost 2 bases, and 4 bases stayed unmatched. Looked up from germline, CDR1 is SGHRS and CDR2 is YFSETQ. CDR3 sequence: CASSLGTGRQETQYF. DNA for the CDR3: TGCGCCAGCAGCTTGGGGACAGGAAGACAAGAGACCCAGTACTTC.

This clone occurred a few times. The rearrangement uses TRBV4-1 and TRBJ2-1, with 8 bases lining up with TRBD2. The CDR3 loop spans 15 amino acids. The germline V gene has CDR1 MGHRA and CDR2 YSYEKL. Trimming at V came to 3 bases and at J to 6 bases, leaving 7 bases not matched to a gene. Written as DNA, the CDR3 is TGCGCCAGCAGCCAGTGGCTAGCGGGCCGCAATGAGCAGTTCTTC. It encodes CASSQWLAGRNEQFF.

This sequence joins TRBV28 and TRBJ1-2, with 9 bases fitting TRBD1. V lost 6 bases, J lost 4 bases, and 12 bases stayed unmatched. Germline V gene lookup returns CDR1 MDHEN and CDR2 SYDVKM. The CDR3 loop spans 16 amino acids. The CDR3 bases are TGTGCCAGCAGCCGAGAATCCGGGACAGGGACCTATGGCTACACCTTC. It translates to CASSRESGTGTYGYTF.

This clone was seen a few times. The chain carries TRBV27 and TRBJ2-1, with 8 bases lining up with TRBD2. The V gene end was trimmed by 6 bases and the J gene end by 3 bases; junction bases not matched to a gene: 7. CDR1 is MNHEY, CDR2 SMNVEV, per germline (reference sequence). The length of the CDR3 is 15 residues. The CDR3 sequence is CASSQAGTSYNEQFF. DNA of the CDR3: TGTGCCAGCAGCCAAGCCGGGACTAGCTACAATGAGCAGTTCTTC.

V is TRBV30 and J is TRBJ2-1; a weak D match, TRBD2 (5 bases). Per germline, CDR1 GTSNPN and CDR2 SVGIG (reference sequence). The CDR3 spans 13 residues. Deletions cut 1 base from V and 5 bases from J, with 9 bases between. CDR3 DNA sequence: TGTGCCTGGAGTGCCGGGAAAAACAATGAGCAGTTCTTC. Translated: CAWSAGKNNEQFF.

This sequence joins TRBV5-6 and TRBJ2-6, with D perhaps TRBD2 (5 bases). The V end was cut by 1 base, the J end by 0 bases, with 17 bases between. In germline, CDR1 is SGHDT, CDR2 YYEEEE. The CDR3 is made up of 19 amino acids. The CDR3 protein is CASSLRAGRSLSGANVLTF. The CDR3 DNA sequence: TGTGCCAGCAGCTTGAGGGCGGGTAGGTCCCTCTCTGGGGCCAACGTCCTGACTTTC.

V usage is TRBV7-9 and J usage is TRBJ2-3; 9 positions match TRBD1. J lost 4 bases, V lost 5 bases, and 7 bases had no gene match. The CDR3 length is 15 residues. The germline V gene encodes CDR1 SEHNR and CDR2 FQNEAQ (reference sequence). CDR3 in DNA: TGTGCCAGCAGCGCGCCGGGACAGGGCTCAGATACGCAGTATTTT. Protein sequence: CASSAPGQGSDTQYF. Combining the CDR3 with reference TRBV7-9 and TRBJ2-3 gives the whole variable domain DTGVSQNPRHKITKRGQNVTFRCDPISEHNRLYWYRQTLGQGPEFLTYFQNEAQLEKSRLLSDRFSAERPKGSFSTLEIQRTEQGDSAMYLCASSAPGQGSDTQYFGPGTRLTVL.

DNA for the CDR3: TGTGCCAGCAGACAGGCGCCGCAAGGCGAGCAGTACTTC. It yields the protein CASRQAPQGEQYF. The chain carries TRBV27 and TRBJ2-7, with a weak D call TRBD1 (5 bases). The CDR3 runs to 13 residues. Germline CDR1 is MNHEY and CDR2 is SMNVEV (reference sequence). V lost 6 bases and J lost 6, with 15 bases in between.